This is a list of T cell receptor beta chains from one sample in a study of PD-1 blockade in classical Hodgkin lymphoma. Libraries were prepared by immunoSEQ multiplex PCR; TCRdb keeps only in-frame clonotypes and omits some of them. The sample shows about 7,700 clones, roughly 90% of them seen only once. Sample: CD4+ T cells from blood, taken at baseline. The receptors originated from a human donor with classical Hodgkin lymphoma. CDR3s include the opening cysteine and the closing phenylalanine or tryptophan.

V: TRBV7-3; J: TRBJ2-7; CDR3: CASSRGRAYEQYF
V: TRBV28; J: TRBJ1-6; CDR3: CASSLGGVSSYNSPLHF
V: TRBV29-1; J: TRBJ2-3; CDR3: CSVRQGADGTQYF
V: TRBV21-1; J: TRBJ1-1; CDR3: CASSIALIRTEAFF
V: TRBV6-6; J: TRBJ1-5; CDR3: CASSRQRNQPQHF
V: TRBV29-1; J: TRBJ2-1; CDR3: CSVQANFRDYYNEQFF
V: TRBV5-1; J: TRBJ2-1; CDR3: CASSFQGGGDEQFF
V: TRBV7-2; J: TRBJ2-1; CDR3: CASSQLQGFEQFF
V: TRBV5-3; J: TRBJ2-5; CDR3: CAKVTLKEGRETQYF
V: TRBV19; J: TRBJ2-4; CDR3: CASSITPRARGGNIQYF
V: TRBV5-4; J: TRBJ2-5; CDR3: CASSRDRDETQYF
V: TRBV7-6; J: TRBJ2-3; CDR3: CASSLDEGLSTDTQYF
V: TRBV28; J: TRBJ1-2; CDR3: CASSTRARGLGYTF
V: TRBV28; J: TRBJ1-4; CDR3: CASSLSRTLNEKLFF
V: TRBV6-1; J: TRBJ1-1; CDR3: CAARGRMNTEAFF
V: TRBV6-5; J: TRBJ2-5; CDR3: CASSWTSGGQGTQYF
V: TRBV10-3; J: TRBJ1-1; CDR3: CAISEYSGTGAFF
V: TRBV15; J: TRBJ1-5; CDR3: CATSRDQGQPQHF
V: TRBV5-4; J: TRBJ2-7; CDR3: CASSLAGGESYEQYF
V: TRBV27; J: TRBJ2-2; CDR3: CASSGWATGVATGELFF
V: TRBV28; J: TRBJ1-5; CDR3: CASSLFGGYGPGNQPQHF
V: TRBV5-1; J: TRBJ1-1; CDR3: CASSLTGTGVAFF
V: TRBV27; J: TRBJ2-1; CDR3: CASSWNYNEQFF
V: TRBV6-1; J: TRBJ1-5; CDR3: CASSYRQYNQPQHF
V: TRBV5-4; J: TRBJ2-3; CDR3: CASSRWTSGTDTQYF